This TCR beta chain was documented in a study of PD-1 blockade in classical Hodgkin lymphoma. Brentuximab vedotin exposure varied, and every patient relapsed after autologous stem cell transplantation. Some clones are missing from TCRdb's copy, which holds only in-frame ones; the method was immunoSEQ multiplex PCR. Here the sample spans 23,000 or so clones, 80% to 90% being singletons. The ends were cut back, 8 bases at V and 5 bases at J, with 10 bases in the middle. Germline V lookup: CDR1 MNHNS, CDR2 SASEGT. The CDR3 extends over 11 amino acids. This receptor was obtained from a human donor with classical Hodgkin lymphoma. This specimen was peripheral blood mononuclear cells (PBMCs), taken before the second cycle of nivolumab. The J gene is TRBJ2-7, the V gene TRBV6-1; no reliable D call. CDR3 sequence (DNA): TGTGCCAGCGGGTGGGCTCACGAGCAGTACTTC. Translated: CASGWAHEQYF.